This T cell receptor beta chain stems from a study of PD-1 blockade in mismatch repair-deficient tumors. About the research overall: Patients had over ten mismatch repair-deficient cancer types and were previously treated and progressing. Study-wide results and caveats: Tumor-resident clones, often absent from pretreatment blood, expanded after pembrolizumab and then contracted.

With 0 bases removed from V and 0 bases from J, the gap between germline ends came to 10 bases. This CDR3 is built from 15 residues. Germline V lookup: CDR1 SGDLS, CDR2 YYNGEE. Libraries were prepared by immunoSEQ multiplex PCR; TCRdb keeps only in-frame clonotypes and omits some of them. This table holds roughly 120,000 clones, 88% found once. PCR or immunohistochemistry showed mismatch repair deficiency in every enrolled patient. TCRs were sequenced from a few patients responding to pembrolizumab. Concerning this clone itself: Antigen unknown.

The source material was peripheral blood, sampled approximately 70 weeks after starting pembrolizumab. The origin of this receptor is an adult with mismatch repair-deficient cancer. V gene TRBV9 combines with J gene TRBJ2-7, with a possible D match to TRBD2 (5 bases). CDR3 nucleotide sequence: TGTGCCAGCAGCGTAGATCCGGGGAGCTCCTACGAGCAGTACTTC. As protein: CASSVDPGSSYEQYF.